These 14 T cell receptor beta chains originate from one sample sequenced in a study of lymphopenia after photon versus proton radiotherapy. The method was immunoSEQ multiplex PCR; TCRdb's version includes in-frame clones alone and lacks a portion of them. The sample shows about 65,000 clones, 85% to 90% of them seen only once. Sequences were derived from peripheral blood, sampled from a patient treated with proton-based radiotherapy. The receptor set was obtained from an elderly man with esophageal cancer.

The CDR3 DNA sequence: TGTGCCAGCAGCTTGGTTAGCGGGAGCTACGAGCAGTACTTC. Translation: CASSLVSGSYEQYF. This chain joins TRBV5-4 and TRBJ2-7; 9 bases agree with TRBD2. V trimming: 0 bases; J trimming: 3 bases; junction bases outside the gene matches: 1. The CDR3 has 14 amino acids. Germline V lookup: CDR1 SGHNT, CDR2 YYREEE (reference sequence).

CDR3 region: CASSIRGGAYGYTF. As DNA, the CDR3 is TGTGCCAGTAGTATAAGAGGAGGGGCGTATGGCTACACCTTC. The chain couples TRBV19 to TRBJ1-2; a weak D match, TRBD1 (5 bases). Trimming shortened V by 2 bases and J by 5 bases, and 12 bases separated the two germline ends. The germline V gene has CDR1 LNHDA and CDR2 SQIVND (reference sequence). This CDR3 has 14 amino acids.

This chain connects TRBV4-1 to TRBJ2-6; 8 nucleotides line up with TRBD1. V was clipped by 3 bases and J by 14 bases; unmatched bases: 12. Per germline, CDR1 MGHRA and CDR2 YSYEKL. This CDR3 is built from 15 residues. CDR3 bases: TGCGCCAGCAGCCAGGCGGGACAGGTGGGCCAGCTCCTGACTTTC. Its translation is CASSQAGQVGQLLTF.

J is TRBJ2-3 and V is TRBV4-3, with 8 bases aligning to TRBD2. Germline loops: CDR1 LGHNA, CDR2 YSLEER. CDR3 size: 17 residues. V dropped 0 bases and J dropped 0; count of bases not matched to a gene: 5. CDR3 amino acids: CASSQDLAGTSTDTQYF. CDR3 in DNA: TGCGCCAGCAGCCAAGATTTAGCGGGAACTAGCACAGATACGCAGTATTTT.

This chain joins TRBV2 and TRBJ1-2; a weak D match, TRBD1 (6 bases). The V and J ends lost 6 bases and 8 bases respectively, with 13 bases between them. The CDR3 runs 12 residues. Germline loops: CDR1 SNHLY, CDR2 FYNNEI. CDR3 protein: CASRDSARGYTF. The CDR3 DNA follows: TGTGCCAGCAGGGACAGCGCTAGGGGCTACACCTTC.

The chain recombines TRBV5-4 with TRBJ2-3; a possible D gene is TRBD2 (7 bases). The V gene's germline CDR1 is SGHNT and CDR2 YYREEE (reference sequence). The CDR3 contains 15 residues. The V gene lost 0 bases and the J gene lost 8 bases, with 16 bases spanning the gap. The CDR3: CASSLGSGGGGTQYF. CDR3 sequence (DNA): TGTGCCAGCAGCTTGGGGTCTGGGGGAGGGGGTACGCAGTATTTT.

This clone was detected once. The chain uses TRBV6-1 and TRBJ2-7; tentative D call: TRBD2 (6 bases). Germline CDR1 MNHNS, CDR2 SASEGT. The CDR3 has 16 amino acids. V lost 4 bases to trimming and J lost 0 bases, with 16 bases between them. This CDR3 reads CASSGWGVSSSYEQYF. Written as DNA, the CDR3 is TGTGCCAGCAGTGGGTGGGGGGTCTCCAGCTCCTACGAGCAGTACTTC.

The chain carries TRBV1 and TRBJ2-1; the table's D gene call, TRBD2, was not cross checked with the DNA. TRBV1 counts as a pseudogene. CDR3 length: 16 amino acids. CDR3 bases: TGCACCAGCAGCCACTTAGCGTGCCAGACATACAATGAGCAGTTCTTC. It specifies CTSSHLACQTYNEQFF.

V usage is TRBV6-1 and J usage is TRBJ1-2; 8 bases fit TRBD1. This CDR3 is 15 amino acids long. After removal of 8 bases from V and 5 bases from J, the junction contained 13 bases not matched to a gene. Germline assignment: CDR1 MNHNS and CDR2 SASEGT. CDR3 DNA sequence: TGTGCCAGCGGGGCAGGGGGCGGTATGGCATATGGCTACACCTTC. It translates to CASGAGGGMAYGYTF.

The chain couples TRBV5-6 to TRBJ2-7, with TRBD1 matching over 7 bases. Germline-derived CDR1 and CDR2 are SGHDT and YYEEEE. The V gene end was trimmed by 5 bases and the J gene end by 4 bases; junction bases not matched to a gene: 12. This CDR3 has 15 residues. Here the CDR3 reads CASRRKTGMVYEQYF. The CDR3 DNA follows: TGTGCCAGCAGACGTAAGACAGGGATGGTTTACGAGCAGTACTTC.

The CDR3, as DNA: TGTGCCAGCTCACCGGTACTGGCGGGGGGGCCCAGCAATGAGCAGTTCTTC. Its translation: CASSPVLAGGPSNEQFF. V is TRBV18 and J is TRBJ2-1; 9 positions match TRBD2. Germline trimming cut 3 bases from V and 6 bases from J; bases unmatched to any gene: 12. Per the germline V gene, CDR1 is KGHSH and CDR2 is LQKENI. The CDR3 covers 17 residues.

The rearrangement uses TRBV27 and TRBJ1-4; possible D gene TRBD1, 6 bases. CDR1 and CDR2 (germline): MNHEY, SMNVEV (reference sequence). The CDR3 runs to 15 residues. Between the trimmed V and J ends, which lost 1 base and 8 bases, there was a span of 14 bases. The CDR3 DNA sequence: TGTGCCAGCAGTTTATTTGTGGGGGCTGAGGAAAAACTGTTTTTT. Amino acids: CASSLFVGAEEKLFF.

The V and J genes are TRBV25-1 and TRBJ2-3; 7 bases are a match to TRBD2. The CDR3 runs 16 residues. In germline, CDR1 is MGHDK, CDR2 SYGVNS. The J segment lost 1 base and the V segment lost 6 bases, leaving 10 bases of the junction unmatched. The CDR3 loop is CASRGGGSPGTDTQYF. The CDR3 DNA reads as TGTGCCAGCAGGGGCGGGGGATCTCCTGGCACAGATACGCAGTATTTT.

The rearrangement uses TRBV18 and TRBJ2-2, with 13 bases fitting TRBD2. Unmatched junction bases numbered 5, after V lost 7 bases and J lost 6 bases. The CDR3 length is 15 residues. Germline loops: CDR1 KGHSH, CDR2 LQKENI. The CDR3 loop reads CASYIGLAGAGELFF. DNA of the CDR3: TGTGCCAGCTACATCGGACTAGCGGGAGCCGGGGAGCTGTTTTTT.